This record looks at one T cell receptor beta chain sequence and its context. Seattle patient enrollment occurred during active infection, with longitudinal follow-up thereafter. This record comes from a study of blood T cell repertoires in COVID-19. Study-wide background: Samples came from the United States, Italy and Spain, spanning acute and convalescent COVID-19. PBMCs, B-cell-depleted T cells, or T cells were the source of the cDNA or gDNA that made up the material.

As originally analysed: Reference gene primer amplification gave nucleated cell count estimates. Sequencing was performed with immunoSEQ multiplex PCR; in TCRdb, only in-frame clones are kept and a portion is missing. For V, J and clone size, that table is used; D and trimming come from the DNA. The table records 150,000 to 170,000 clones, 80% to 90% of them present only once. The CDR3 extends over 11 amino acids. V was clipped by 3 bases and J by 13 bases, with 10 bases between them. V is TRBV12-3 or TRBV12-4 and J is TRBJ2-1; weak D call: TRBD2 (6 bases). The source of this sequence is an older woman with COVID-19, enrolled during active disease. Sequenced input: peripheral blood. CDR3 DNA: TGTGCCAGCAGTTTTAGCGGAACTCAGTTCTTC. Encoded protein: CASSFSGTQFF.